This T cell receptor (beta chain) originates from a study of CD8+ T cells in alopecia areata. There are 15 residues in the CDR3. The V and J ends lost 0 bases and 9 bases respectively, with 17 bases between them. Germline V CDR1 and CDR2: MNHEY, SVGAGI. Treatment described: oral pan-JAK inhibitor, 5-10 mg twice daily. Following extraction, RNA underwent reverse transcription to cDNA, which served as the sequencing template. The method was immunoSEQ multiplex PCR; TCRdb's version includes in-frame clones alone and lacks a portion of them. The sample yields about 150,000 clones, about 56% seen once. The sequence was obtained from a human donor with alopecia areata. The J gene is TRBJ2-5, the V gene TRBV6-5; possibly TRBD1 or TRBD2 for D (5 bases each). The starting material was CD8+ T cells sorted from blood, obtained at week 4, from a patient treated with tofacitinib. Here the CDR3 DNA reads TGTGCCAGCAGTTACTCGACCGGGACCGAGGTCGCCCAGTACTTC. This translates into CASSYSTGTEVAQYF.